These 8 T cell receptor beta chains were all obtained from the same sample, sequenced in a study of vaccination effects on CD4 cells after COVID-19. The repertoire was sequenced with immunoSEQ multiplex PCR; TCRdb's copy has only in-frame clones and lacks some. The data contain around 47,000 clones, roughly 75% of them singletons. Which antigens these TCRs recognize remains unknown. Expansion with viral peptide pools was applied to antigen-specific CD4+ T cells by the ViraFEST assay prior to sequencing. CD4+ T cells were isolated after around 9 days of culture. By PCR, the person was confirmed to have had SARS-CoV-2 infection between March and December 2020. The sequences come from CD4+ T cells from PBMCs cultured with a peptide pool, collected before COVID-19 vaccination. The receptors shown here come from a human donor who had a prior SARS-CoV-2 infection.

The rearrangement links TRBV2 to TRBJ1-2, with D hard to call. There are 11 residues in the CDR3. From germline, CDR1 is SNHLY and CDR2 FYNNEI. Trimming took 1 base from V and 7 from J, leaving 4 bases between them. The CDR3 sequence: CASSEVAGYTF. Written as DNA, the CDR3 is TGTGCCAGCAGTGAAGTAGCTGGCTACACCTTC.

J is TRBJ2-3 and V is TRBV19; 9 positions match TRBD2. Looked up from germline, CDR1 is LNHDA and CDR2 is SQIVND (reference sequence). The CDR3 consists of 17 residues. V shed 9 bases and J 0 bases; nucleotides not matched to a gene: 13. DNA for the CDR3: TGTGCCAGGGACCCAAGCGGGAGGCTAACTAGCACAGATACGCAGTATTTT. As protein: CARDPSGRLTSTDTQYF.

V and J are TRBV5-1 and TRBJ2-1, with 11 bases identical to TRBD2. The CDR3 runs 17 residues. The germline CDR1 and CDR2 sequences are SGHRS and YFSETQ. Trimming removed 4 bases from V and 7 bases from J; junction bases left unmatched: 13. The CDR3 spells CASSLQTSGSFGNEQFF. The CDR3 DNA is TGCGCCAGCAGCCTCCAAACTAGCGGGAGCTTTGGGAATGAGCAGTTCTTC.

This chain joins TRBV10-3 and TRBJ2-5; no definite D call. Germline CDR1 ENHRY, CDR2 SYGVKD. With 1 base removed from V and 5 bases from J, the gap between germline ends came to 11 bases. The CDR3 spans 14 residues. CDR3 in DNA: TGTGCCATCAGTGAGTTCGGGTATCGGGAGACCCAGTACTTC. Its protein is CAISEFGYRETQYF.

V is TRBV6-5 and J is TRBJ2-3, with D tentatively TRBD1 or TRBD2 (6 bases each). Trimming shortened V by 2 bases and J by 10 bases, and 13 bases separated the two germline ends. CDR1 and CDR2 (germline): MNHEY, SVGAGI. CDR3 length: 13 amino acids. DNA of the CDR3: TGTGCCAGCAGTTACCCGGGGGCCAAGGCGCAGTATTTT. Translation: CASSYPGAKAQYF.

The count of this clone is one. The gene calls are TRBV6-1 and TRBJ2-7; the D gene is possibly TRBD2 (5 bases). V lost 0 bases, J lost 0 bases, and 15 bases lay in between. The CDR3 is made up of 17 amino acids. Germline V gives CDR1 MNHNS, CDR2 SASEGT. The CDR3 bases are TGTGCCAGCAGTGAAGCGCCGGCGGGCATGAGCTCCTACGAGCAGTACTTC. It codes for CASSEAPAGMSSYEQYF.

V gene TRBV21-1 combines with J gene TRBJ2-3. TRBV21-1 is an annotated pseudogene. The CDR3 is made up of 17 amino acids. DNA for the CDR3: TGTGCCAGCACCGGAAGACCCCATGAGTCTAGCACAGATACGCAGTATTTT. This encodes CASTGRPHESSTDTQYF.

The J gene is TRBJ2-5, the V gene TRBV3-1 (or the pseudogene TRBV3-2); D not certain. The CDR3 consists of 12 residues. V was trimmed by 2 bases and J by 9 bases, leaving 10 bases between them. CDR1 and CDR2 (germline): LGHDT, YNNKEL (reference sequence). Here the CDR3 DNA reads TGTGCCAGCAGCCAATCCGAGGCCCCCCAGTACTTC. Its protein product is CASSQSEAPQYF.